Listed below are T cell receptor beta chains from one sample, sequenced in a study of metastatic and nonmetastatic thyroid tumors. Through MiXCR, TCRdb re-clonotyped the PCR reads. The sample contains tens of thousands of clones, approximately 25% of which appear only once. Material: blood. These receptors were obtained from a female donor with papillary thyroid cancer or a benign thyroid nodule (not recorded which). Some clones in this sample may be carry-over from other donors' samples. Each CDR3 is given without its conserved first and last residue. The order of the fields is V gene, CDR3 protein.

V gene: TRBV20-1
CDR3 protein: SARDRGGGGYT

V gene: TRBV4-2
CDR3 protein: PSSPSDRSNQPQH

V gene: TRBV6-1
CDR3 protein: ASSRAGSYEQS

V gene: TRBV18
CDR3 protein: ASSVDRDLTYGYT

V gene: TRBV30
CDR3 protein: AWSPHRLGRFRSNQPQH

V gene: TRBV7-2
CDR3 protein: ASTSGYNEQF

V gene: TRBV5-4
CDR3 protein: ASSLVGLAGSLSGGNTIY

V gene: TRBV6-1
CDR3 protein: ASSETSGFTEAF

V gene: TRBV12-3/TRBV12-4
CDR3 protein: ASSLRLADLYEQY

V gene: TRBV29-1
CDR3 protein: SVQLAGYNEQF

V gene: TRBV7-2
CDR3 protein: ASSFTGNTEAF

V gene: TRBV6-4
CDR3 protein: ASSEGPHTGELF

V gene: TRBV5-6
CDR3 protein: ASSLKHSGNQPQH

V gene: TRBV28
CDR3 protein: ASSPSRGASYEQY

V gene: TRBV12-3/TRBV12-4
CDR3 protein: ASSLPGAEKLF

V gene: TRBV6-5
CDR3 protein: ASSYSSSSYEQY

V gene: TRBV27
CDR3 protein: ASSPGQGSFWGYT

V gene: TRBV6-2/TRBV6-3
CDR3 protein: ASSYASSSLETQY

V gene: TRBV15
CDR3 protein: ATSRDSGGESDTQY

V gene: TRBV4-1
CDR3 protein: ASSQFTGAEGYT

V gene: TRBV6-6
CDR3 protein: ASSYSRVGNSPLH

V gene: TRBV18
CDR3 protein: ASSPSLAGVDEQY

V gene: TRBV6-1
CDR3 protein: ASSGQGLNIQY

V gene: TRBV5-1
CDR3 protein: ASSADSSNTEAF

V gene: TRBV27
CDR3 protein: ASSSWTGFINSYEQY

V gene: TRBV20-1
CDR3 protein: SASEYQETQY